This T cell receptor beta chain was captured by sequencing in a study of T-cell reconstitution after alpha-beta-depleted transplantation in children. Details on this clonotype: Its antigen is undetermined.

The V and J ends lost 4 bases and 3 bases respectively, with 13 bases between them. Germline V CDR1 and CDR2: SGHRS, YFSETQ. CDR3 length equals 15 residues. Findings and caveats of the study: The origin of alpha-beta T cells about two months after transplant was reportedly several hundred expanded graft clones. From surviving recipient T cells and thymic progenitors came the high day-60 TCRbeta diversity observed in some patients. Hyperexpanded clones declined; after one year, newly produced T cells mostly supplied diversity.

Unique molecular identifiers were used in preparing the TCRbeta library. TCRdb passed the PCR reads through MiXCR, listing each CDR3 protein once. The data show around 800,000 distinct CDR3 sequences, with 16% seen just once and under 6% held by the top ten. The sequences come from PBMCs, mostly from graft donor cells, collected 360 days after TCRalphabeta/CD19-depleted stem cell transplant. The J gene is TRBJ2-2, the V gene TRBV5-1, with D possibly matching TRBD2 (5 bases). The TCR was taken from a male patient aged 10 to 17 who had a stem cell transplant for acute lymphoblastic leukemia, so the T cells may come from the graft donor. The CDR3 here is CASSHGLRDTGELFF. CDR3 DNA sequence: TGCGCCAGCAGCCATGGACTGAGGGACACCGGGGAGCTGTTTTTT.